This T cell receptor (beta chain) appears in the sequencing data of a study of CD8 T cells in ankylosing spondylitis. Comment on this clonotype: Its antigen is as yet unknown.

With molecular barcodes, quantitative 5'-RACE was used to make the TCR beta libraries. MiXCR was run by TCRdb on the 5' RACE reads, yielding one entry per CDR3 protein. The repertoire holds approximately 350,000 distinct CDR3 sequences, 20% seen once, with over 10% in the top ten. This CDR3 region has 18 residues. The germline V gene has CDR1 SGHRS and CDR2 YFSETQ. V lost 4 bases and J 0 bases, leaving 20 bases between the germline ends. Whole-study findings and limits: For ankylosing spondylitis blood, a TCR beta motif of under ten highly homologous variants appeared characteristic. Prior literature has documented some motif variants in synovial fluid and blood from reactive arthritis.

Specimen: blood, either unsorted or a sorted T cell fraction (not recorded which). The receptor was derived from a male donor with ankylosing spondylitis or in good health (not recorded which). The chain joins TRBV5-1 to TRBJ2-1; D may be TRBD2 (6 bases). The DNA for the CDR3 is TGCGCCAGCAGCCCAGCCGGGGGAGCGGGTCCCTCCTACAATGAGCAGTTCTTC. Encoded protein: CASSPAGGAGPSYNEQFF.